A selection of T cell receptor beta chains follows, all from one sample in a study of identical twins. TCRdb reprocessed the 5' RACE reads with MiXCR, giving one entry per CDR3 protein. The sample contains 570,000 or so distinct CDR3 sequences, roughly 9.9% of which appear only once. These data were likewise used in another study, on yellow fever vaccine responses in identical twins.

Source material: PBMCs. The source is a woman younger than 30 in good health. CDR3s include the opening cysteine and the closing phenylalanine or tryptophan. The D gene is left open where the match is weak. For some rows the clone size is stated as once, few or many, or as a class when expanded; others skip it.

abundance: many
j_gene: TRBJ1-1
d_gene: -
v_gene: TRBV19
CDR3nt: TGTGCCAGCAAGAAAGGGGGTCTCGAGACTGAAGCTTTCTTT
CDR3aa: CASKKGGLETEAFF

abundance: -
j_gene: TRBJ2-7
d_gene: -
v_gene: TRBV6-5
CDR3nt: TGTGCCAGCAGTTACTCTGACGAACCCAGCTCCTACGAGCAGTACTTC
CDR3aa: CASSYSDEPSSYEQYF

abundance: few
j_gene: TRBJ2-2
d_gene: TRBD1
v_gene: TRBV28
CDR3nt: TGTGCCAGCACCGGCAGACCGGGACAGGGAAGGGAGCTGTTTTTT
CDR3aa: CASTGRPGQGRELFF

abundance: many
j_gene: TRBJ2-3
d_gene: TRBD2
v_gene: TRBV4-3
CDR3nt: TGCGCCAGCAGCCAAGACCGCGCGGGAGACACAGATACGCAGTATTTT
CDR3aa: CASSQDRAGDTDTQYF

abundance: -
j_gene: TRBJ2-1
d_gene: TRBD1
v_gene: TRBV19
CDR3nt: TGTGCCAGTAGGCTGGGACAGGGGGCGAACGATGAGCAGTTCTTC
CDR3aa: CASRLGQGANDEQFF

abundance: many
j_gene: TRBJ1-5
d_gene: -
v_gene: TRBV5-5
CDR3nt: TGTGCCAGCAGCTTGGACCGGACAATAAGGCGTCAGCCCCAGCATTTT
CDR3aa: CASSLDRTIRRQPQHF

abundance: many
j_gene: TRBJ2-7
d_gene: -
v_gene: TRBV5-1
CDR3nt: TGCGCCAGCAGCCTGGAGATGACCTACGAGCAGTACTTC
CDR3aa: CASSLEMTYEQYF

abundance: -
j_gene: TRBJ1-1
d_gene: -
v_gene: TRBV6-1
CDR3nt: TGTGCCATCTCATACAGGGCCAACATGAACACTGAAGCTTTCTTT
CDR3aa: CAISYRANMNTEAFF

abundance: -
j_gene: TRBJ2-4
d_gene: TRBD2
v_gene: TRBV2
CDR3nt: TGTGCCAGCAGTGGGGTCTCTAGCGGGAGGGCCAAAAACATTCAGTACTTC
CDR3aa: CASSGVSSGRAKNIQYF

abundance: few
j_gene: TRBJ2-1
d_gene: -
v_gene: TRBV9
CDR3nt: TGTGCCAGCAGCGATGGGACTCTCTACAATGAGCAGTTCTTC
CDR3aa: CASSDGTLYNEQFF

abundance: many
j_gene: TRBJ2-3
d_gene: TRBD2
v_gene: TRBV3-1
CDR3nt: TGTGCCAGCAGCCAAGGGGGGACTAGCGGAGATACGCAGTATTTT
CDR3aa: CASSQGGTSGDTQYF

abundance: -
j_gene: TRBJ2-5
d_gene: TRBD2
v_gene: TRBV2
CDR3nt: TGTGCCAGCAGAGAAGGGGGACTAGTGAAGACCCAGTACTTC
CDR3aa: CASREGGLVKTQYF

abundance: few
j_gene: TRBJ2-5
d_gene: TRBD2
v_gene: TRBV12-3/TRBV12-4
CDR3nt: TGTGCCAGCAGGGCTATAGCGGGAGCACGAGAGACCCAGTACTTC
CDR3aa: CASRAIAGARETQYF

abundance: -
j_gene: TRBJ2-1
d_gene: TRBD2
v_gene: TRBV20-1
CDR3nt: TGCAGTGCTAGAGATCCAAAGGACCCGGGACTAGCGGGAGTCGGTGAGCAGTTCTTC
CDR3aa: CSARDPKDPGLAGVGEQFF

abundance: -
j_gene: TRBJ2-3
d_gene: -
v_gene: TRBV4-1
CDR3nt: TGCGCCAGCAGCCAGGAGGGACGGAGCACAGATACGCAGTATTTT
CDR3aa: CASSQEGRSTDTQYF

abundance: many
j_gene: TRBJ2-5
d_gene: -
v_gene: TRBV10-2
CDR3nt: TGCGCCAGCAGGGAGATTACCCTGATGGGAGAGACCCAGTACTTC
CDR3aa: CASREITLMGETQYF

abundance: -
j_gene: TRBJ2-3
d_gene: -
v_gene: TRBV11-2
CDR3nt: TGTGCCAGCAGCCCGGCCTGGGTAGGGGCGACAGATACGCAGTATTTT
CDR3aa: CASSPAWVGATDTQYF

abundance: few
j_gene: TRBJ2-7
d_gene: TRBD1
v_gene: TRBV5-1
CDR3nt: TGCGCCAGCAGCATTCGGACAGGGTCCTACGAGCAGTACTTC
CDR3aa: CASSIRTGSYEQYF

abundance: -
j_gene: TRBJ2-3
d_gene: -
v_gene: TRBV29-1
CDR3nt: TGCAGCGTTGGTACAGATACGCGGTATTTT
CDR3aa: CSVGTDTRYF

abundance: many
j_gene: TRBJ2-7
d_gene: -
v_gene: TRBV29-1
CDR3nt: TGCAGCGTTGAAAAAACGAACAGCCGCTCCTACGAGCAGTACTTC
CDR3aa: CSVEKTNSRSYEQYF

abundance: -
j_gene: TRBJ2-7
d_gene: -
v_gene: TRBV6-5
CDR3nt: TGTGCCAGCAGTTCAGGGTCCGAGCAGTACTTC
CDR3aa: CASSSGSEQYF

abundance: -
j_gene: TRBJ2-1
d_gene: TRBD2
v_gene: TRBV20-1
CDR3nt: TGCAGTGCGGAGGAGGGCGGGAGAGTTTACAATGAGCAGTTCTTC
CDR3aa: CSAEEGGRVYNEQFF